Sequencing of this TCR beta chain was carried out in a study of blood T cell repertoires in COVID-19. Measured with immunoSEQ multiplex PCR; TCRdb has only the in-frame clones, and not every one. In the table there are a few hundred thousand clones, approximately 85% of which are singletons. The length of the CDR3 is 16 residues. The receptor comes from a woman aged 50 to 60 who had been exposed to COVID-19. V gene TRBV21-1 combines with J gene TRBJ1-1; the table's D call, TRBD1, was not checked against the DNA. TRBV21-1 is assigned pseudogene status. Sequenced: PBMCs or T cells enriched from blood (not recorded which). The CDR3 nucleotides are TGTGCCAGCAGCAAAGAGGGGGACAGGAAGAACACTGAAGCTTTCTTT. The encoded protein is CASSKEGDRKNTEAFF.